The present TCR beta chain was sequenced within a study of cytomegalovirus exposure and HLA in healthy donors. Study-level points and caveats: Previous analysis showed most TCR beta V segments were productive about 87% or about 30% of the time.

For this clone: The target antigen is unknown.

The PCR used 60 Vbeta and 13 Jbeta primers. Sequencing was performed with immunoSEQ multiplex PCR; in TCRdb, only in-frame clones are kept and a portion is missing. The table has around 210,000 clones, around 75% seen once. The sequence was obtained from a male donor in good health and CMV-seropositive. The specimen sequenced was PBMCs.

The CDR3 loop reads CASSPLAGGGETQYF. In nucleotides, the CDR3 is TGTGCCAGCAGTCCGCTAGCGGGAGGAGGAGAGACCCAGTACTTC. The chain uses TRBV27 and TRBJ2-5, with 11 nucleotides matching TRBD2. The junction had 6 bases not matched to a gene; V was cut back by 5 bases and J by 4 bases. The CDR3 loop spans 15 amino acids. CDR1 is MNHEY, CDR2 SMNVEV, per germline (reference sequence).